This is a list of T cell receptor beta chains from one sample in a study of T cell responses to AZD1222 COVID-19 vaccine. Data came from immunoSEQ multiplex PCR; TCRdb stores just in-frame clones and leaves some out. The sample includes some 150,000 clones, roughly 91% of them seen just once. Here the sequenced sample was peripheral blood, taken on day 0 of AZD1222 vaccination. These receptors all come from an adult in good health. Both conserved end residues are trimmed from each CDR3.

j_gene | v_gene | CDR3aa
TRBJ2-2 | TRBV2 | ASSEIVRGTGELF
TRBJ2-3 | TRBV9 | ASSVGGVTDTQY
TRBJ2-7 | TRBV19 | ASSEPGQASYEQY
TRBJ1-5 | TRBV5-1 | ASSRTGGLNQPQH
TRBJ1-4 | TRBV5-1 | ASRAGGSNEKLF
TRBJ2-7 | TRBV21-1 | ASTKLPRGRPLYEQY
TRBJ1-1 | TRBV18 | ASSPQFLGQANMNTEAF
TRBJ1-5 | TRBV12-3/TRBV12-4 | ASSPTRNQPQH
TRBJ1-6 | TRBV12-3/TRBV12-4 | ASSIGGSPLH
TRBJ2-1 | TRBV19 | ASRTSGGNHEQF
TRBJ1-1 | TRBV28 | ASSSLFPFAF
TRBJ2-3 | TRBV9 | ASSVNSATSDTQY
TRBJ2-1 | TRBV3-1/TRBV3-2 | ASSQEGYTYNEQF
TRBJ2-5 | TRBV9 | ASSPRGAGGGGETQY
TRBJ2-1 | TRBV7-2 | ASSSPSDSYNEQF
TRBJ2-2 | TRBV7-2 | ASSLVGTPLSPGELF
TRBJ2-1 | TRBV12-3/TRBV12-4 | ASSLGGTTKQF
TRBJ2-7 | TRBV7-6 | ASSPQAGRTYEQY
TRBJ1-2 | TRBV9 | ASSVDVNYGYT
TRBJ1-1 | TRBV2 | ASSERQANTEAF
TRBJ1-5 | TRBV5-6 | ASSSGGARGNQPQH
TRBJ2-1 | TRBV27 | ASSYGGPYNEQF
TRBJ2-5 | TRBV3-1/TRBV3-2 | ASSLGGTPRETQY
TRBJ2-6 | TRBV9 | ASSVGGRTSGANVLT
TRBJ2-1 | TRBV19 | ASSIIEVSSYNEQF
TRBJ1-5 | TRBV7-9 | ASSLGLSTSDQPQH
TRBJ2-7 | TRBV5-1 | ASSWDSPYEQY
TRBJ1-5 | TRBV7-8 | ASSPDTGRFQPQH
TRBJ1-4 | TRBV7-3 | ASSLYGDLLF
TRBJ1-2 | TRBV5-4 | ASSLWGYRETNYGYT
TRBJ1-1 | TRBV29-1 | SVDKGGAAF
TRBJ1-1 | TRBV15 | ATSRPPGAAF
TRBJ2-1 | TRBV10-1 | ASSGRGVAYNEQF
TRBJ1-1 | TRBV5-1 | ASRAGQVGTEAF
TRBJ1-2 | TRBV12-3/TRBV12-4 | ASSRQGNYGYT
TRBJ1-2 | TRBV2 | ASSQGPDYGYT
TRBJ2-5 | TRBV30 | AWSLDRGWEETQY
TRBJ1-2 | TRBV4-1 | ASSYSDRVGDGYT
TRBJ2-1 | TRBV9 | ASSEPQGGDSDNEQF
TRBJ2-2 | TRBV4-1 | ASSQDLRSNGELF
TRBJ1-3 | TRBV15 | ATSRVIGGVSGNTIY
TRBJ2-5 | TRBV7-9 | ASSLRLAEETQY
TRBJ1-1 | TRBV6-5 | ASSLQGGIEAF
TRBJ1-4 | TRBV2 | ASSDLTGVNEKLF
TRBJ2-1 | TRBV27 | ASSFGLAYNEQF
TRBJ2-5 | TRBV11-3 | ASSFGREETQY
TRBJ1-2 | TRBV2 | ASRATGDVGGYT
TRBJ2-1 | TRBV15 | ATSRSGGPYNEQF
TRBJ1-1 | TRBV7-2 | ASSFRGGETEAF
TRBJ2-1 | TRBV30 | AWSGVTSGSRSSYNEQF
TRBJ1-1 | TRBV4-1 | ASSQGRTNTEAF
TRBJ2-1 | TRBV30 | AWSVGLAGGNEQF
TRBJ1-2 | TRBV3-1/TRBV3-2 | ASSQDQAGAYGYT
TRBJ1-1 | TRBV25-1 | ASSLTATEAF
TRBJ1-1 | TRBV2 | ASSRRDVEAF
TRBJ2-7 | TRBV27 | ASRGSLAGYEQY